The table lists the clone carrying this T cell receptor (beta chain) with many counts. Its target is unknown. Individuals with ophthalmopathy presented a Clinical Activity Score of at least 3, a NOSPECS grade of at least 4 and a duration under 3 months. PBMCs were sourced from more than 7.5 ml fresh peripheral blood. The data derive from a study of T cells in Graves' hyperthyroidism and ophthalmopathy. Study-level points and caveats: Ophthalmopathy could be told apart from stable hyperthyroidism with a 13 V-J model. Model predictions of ophthalmopathy came a median approximately 6.5 months before onset.

Per the germline V gene, CDR1 is DFQATT and CDR2 is SNEGSKA (reference sequence). The CDR3 runs 18 residues. The V gene end was trimmed by 0 bases and the J gene end by 1 base; junction bases not matched to a gene: 14. The TCR beta CDR3 regions underwent amplification using RNA transcripts as the source. The primer set for the first-round RT-PCR of the TCR CDR3 was HTBI. Via MiXCR, TCRdb re-called the multiplex PCR reads, giving one row per CDR3 protein. The repertoire consists of 300,000 to 400,000 distinct CDR3 sequences, with approximately 17% occurring once and the leading ten covering 35% to 45%.

The source material was blood. This receptor was obtained from a man aged 18-30 years with Graves' ophthalmopathy. The chain couples TRBV20-1 to TRBJ1-2; 7 nucleotides line up with TRBD1. This chain's CDR3 is CSARDPRQGVGLNYGYTF. The CDR3 coding sequence is TGCAGTGCTAGAGATCCGCGACAGGGCGTGGGTCTTAACTATGGCTACACCTTC.